This TCR beta chain was retrieved from a study of blood T cells in healthy people across ages. The amount of total RNA extracted per sample was at least 5 micrograms. A second about 6 to 12 cycle PCR used barcoded and J-beta primers. TCRdb passed the 5' RACE reads through MiXCR, listing each CDR3 protein once. The sample carries approximately 850,000 distinct CDR3 sequences, roughly 64% recorded once. The CDR3 is 17 amino acids. This clonotype was obtained from a man aged 25 to 40 in good health. The V call is TRBV21-1, the J call TRBJ2-5; whether TRBD1, the table's D call, matches the DNA was not checked. Near its end, the DNA agrees better with TRBJ2-7, so the J call may be wrong. TRBV21-1 is a recognized pseudogene. The sample consisted of blood. Here the CDR3 DNA reads TGTGCCAGCAGCAAAGCCCAGGCAGGCCCCCGAGCGAACGAGCAGTACTTC. This translates into CASSKAQAGPRANEQYF.